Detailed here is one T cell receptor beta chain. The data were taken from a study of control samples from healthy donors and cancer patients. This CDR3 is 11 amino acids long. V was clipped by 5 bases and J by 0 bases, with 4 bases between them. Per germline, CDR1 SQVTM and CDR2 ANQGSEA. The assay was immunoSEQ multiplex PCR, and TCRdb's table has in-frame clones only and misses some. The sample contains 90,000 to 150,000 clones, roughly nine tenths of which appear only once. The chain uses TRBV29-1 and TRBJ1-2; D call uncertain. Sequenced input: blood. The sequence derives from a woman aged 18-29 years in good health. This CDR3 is CSVWANYGYTF. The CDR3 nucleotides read TGCAGCGTTTGGGCTAACTATGGCTACACCTTC.